Below are 14 T cell receptor beta chains sequenced from a single sample in a study of blood T cell repertoires in COVID-19. The repertoire was sequenced with immunoSEQ multiplex PCR; TCRdb's copy has only in-frame clones and lacks some. Of under 95,000 clones in the sample, about 88% were seen once. Sequenced input: peripheral blood. The receptors stem from a man aged 35-49 years with acute or convalescent COVID-19.

This clone has just one count. V and J are TRBV6-5 and TRBJ2-7; 10 nucleotides match TRBD2. Germline CDR1 reads MNHEY; CDR2 reads SVGAGI. The CDR3 consists of 14 residues. V dropped 5 bases and J dropped 5; count of bases not matched to a gene: 6. The CDR3 DNA reads as TGTGCCAGCAGTAGGGGACTAGCGATGCACGAGCAGTACTTC. This codes for CASSRGLAMHEQYF.

CDR3 nucleotides: TGTGCCAGTAGTATTCTGGCGCAGGGCGGCCAGCCCCAGCATTTT. The encoded protein is CASSILAQGGQPQHF. The V call is TRBV19, the J call TRBJ1-5; D might be TRBD1 (5 bases). The CDR3 sequence is 15 residues long. Germline V gene sequence: CDR1 LNHDA, CDR2 SQIVND (reference sequence). The V gene lost 3 bases and the J gene lost 7 bases, with 16 bases spanning the gap.

This chain connects TRBV19 to TRBJ2-1, with 7 bases fitting TRBD1. The CDR3 has 15 residues. Germline CDR1 and CDR2: LNHDA and SQIVND (reference sequence). The ends lost 7 bases at V and 7 bases at J; junction bases unmatched: 13. CDR3 DNA sequence: TGTGCCAGTATCAATAGGACAGGAAAAGGGAATGAGCAGTTCTTC. Translated: CASINRTGKGNEQFF.

The chain links TRBV6-5 to TRBJ1-1; possibly TRBD1 for D (5 bases). V shed 10 bases and J shed 5 bases, with 20 bases lying between them. The CDR3 has 14 residues. Germline lookup yields CDR1 MNHEY and CDR2 SVGAGI. DNA for the CDR3: TGTGCCATTACTCCCAGGGAAACCGGGACTGAAGCTTTCTTT. It translates to CAITPRETGTEAFF.

The V and J genes are TRBV30 and TRBJ2-3; D might be TRBD1 (6 bases). With 5 bases removed from V and 4 bases from J, the gap between germline ends came to 10 bases. Germline CDR1 GTSNPN, CDR2 SVGIG (reference sequence). The CDR3 spans 12 residues. For the CDR3, the DNA is TGTGCCTGGGCAGGGGCCCCAGATACGCAGTATTTT. Translated, it gives CAWAGAPDTQYF.

The CDR3 protein is CASSSQTSGKIYEQYF. CDR3 nucleotides: TGTGCCAGCAGTTCACAGACTAGCGGTAAGATCTACGAGCAGTACTTC. The chain uses TRBV28 and TRBJ2-7; 9 bases map to TRBD2. This CDR3 comprises 16 residues. Germline V gives CDR1 MDHEN, CDR2 SYDVKM. Losses at the gene ends were 4 bases for V and 3 bases for J; bases not matched to a gene: 10.

The V and J genes are TRBV5-1 and TRBJ2-5, with 7 positions matching TRBD1. With 0 bases clipped from V and 5 bases from J, the junction kept 4 bases outside the gene matches. CDR1 is SGHRS and CDR2 is YFSETQ in the germline V gene. This CDR3 has 14 amino acids. The CDR3 is CASSLGDRVETQYF. In DNA, the CDR3 is TGCGCCAGCAGCTTGGGCGACAGGGTGGAGACCCAGTACTTC.

The genes are TRBV30 and TRBJ1-1; 9 bases are shared with TRBD1. V trimming: 2 bases; J trimming: 6 bases; junction bases outside the gene matches: 7. The length of the CDR3 is 14 residues. CDR1 and CDR2 (germline): GTSNPN, SVGIG (reference sequence). This CDR3 reads CAWSPGTGISEAFF. The CDR3 DNA reads as TGTGCCTGGAGTCCAGGGACAGGGATATCTGAAGCTTTCTTT.

V gene TRBV4-2 combines with J gene TRBJ1-3; 8 positions match TRBD1. Trimming removed 6 bases from V and 0 bases from J; junction bases left unmatched: 4. The CDR3 loop spans 15 amino acids. Germline assignment: CDR1 LGHNA and CDR2 YNFKEQ. The CDR3 loop is CASRPTGVSGNTIYF. CDR3 nucleotides: TGTGCCAGCAGACCGACAGGGGTCTCTGGAAACACCATATATTTT.

This chain links TRBV5-4 with TRBJ1-2, with TRBD1 matching 9 bases. Looked up from germline, CDR1 is SGHNT and CDR2 is YYREEE (reference sequence). The CDR3 loop spans 15 amino acids. Losses at the gene ends were 4 bases for V and 8 bases for J; bases not matched to a gene: 12. CDR3 protein: CASSHPDRGPEGYTF. CDR3 nucleotide sequence: TGTGCCAGCAGCCACCCGGACAGGGGACCCGAGGGCTACACCTTC.

The rearrangement uses TRBV15 and TRBJ1-4; D is unresolved. The CDR3 loop spans 13 amino acids. Germline V gene sequence: CDR1 LNHNV, CDR2 YYDKDF (reference sequence). V dropped 1 base and J dropped 7 bases, with 7 bases sitting between them. The CDR3 region is CATSRAAVEKLFF. CDR3 DNA: TGTGCCACCAGCAGAGCTGCAGTTGAAAAACTGTTTTTT.

This clone has just a few counts. The rearrangement links TRBV27 to TRBJ2-2, with a weak D call TRBD1 (6 bases). The CDR3 is made up of 14 amino acids. Looked up from germline, CDR1 is MNHEY and CDR2 is SMNVEV (reference sequence). Between the trimmed V and J ends, which lost 6 bases and 3 bases, there was a span of 11 bases. The CDR3 region is CASRRGQYTGELFF. CDR3 in DNA: TGTGCCAGCAGGAGGGGACAATACACCGGGGAGCTGTTTTTT.

This rearrangement joins TRBV6-1 to TRBJ1-6, with TRBD1 matching over 7 bases. The CDR3 loop spans 13 amino acids. J gave up 8 bases and V 2 bases, and 0 bases lay outside the gene matches. Germline values: CDR1 MNHNS, CDR2 SASEGT. CDR3 loop: CASSETGDSPLHF. The DNA for the CDR3 is TGTGCCAGCAGTGAAACAGGGGATTCACCCCTCCACTTT.

The gene calls are TRBV4-1 and TRBJ2-5; 9 positions agree with TRBD1. This CDR3 spans 15 amino acids. The V gene end was trimmed by 2 bases and the J gene end by 1 base; junction bases not matched to a gene: 2. CDR1 is MGHRA, CDR2 YSYEKL, per germline. The CDR3 spells CASSQMGQGQETQYF. The CDR3 bases are TGCGCCAGCAGCCAAATGGGACAGGGCCAAGAGACCCAGTACTTC.